Listed here are 2 T cell receptor beta chains from one sample, sequenced in a study of blood T cell repertoires in COVID-19. TCRdb's table, derived via immunoSEQ multiplex PCR, lists solely in-frame clones and lacks some. This sample has about 100,000 clones, with 75% to 90% found just once. Sequences were obtained from peripheral blood. Receptors originate from a woman in her 70s with active or convalescent COVID-19.

This chain uses TRBV11-3 with TRBJ2-3; D possibly corresponds to TRBD2 (7 bases). The V end was cut by 5 bases, the J end by 0 bases, with 12 bases between. Germline-derived CDR1 and CDR2 are SGHNT and YENEEA. CDR3 size: 15 residues. The CDR3 DNA follows: TGTGCCAGCAGCCCGGGGGGCGAAAGCACAGATACGCAGTATTTT. It is translated as CASSPGGESTDTQYF.

V usage is TRBV5-6 and J usage is TRBJ1-3; maybe TRBD1 (5 bases). CDR3 length: 16 residues. Per germline, CDR1 SGHDT and CDR2 YYEEEE. V lost 0 bases and J 0 bases, leaving 10 bases between the germline ends. The CDR3 protein is CASSLVGGVSGNTIYF. In DNA form, the CDR3 reads TGTGCCAGCAGCTTGGTCGGGGGTGTCTCTGGAAACACCATATATTTT.